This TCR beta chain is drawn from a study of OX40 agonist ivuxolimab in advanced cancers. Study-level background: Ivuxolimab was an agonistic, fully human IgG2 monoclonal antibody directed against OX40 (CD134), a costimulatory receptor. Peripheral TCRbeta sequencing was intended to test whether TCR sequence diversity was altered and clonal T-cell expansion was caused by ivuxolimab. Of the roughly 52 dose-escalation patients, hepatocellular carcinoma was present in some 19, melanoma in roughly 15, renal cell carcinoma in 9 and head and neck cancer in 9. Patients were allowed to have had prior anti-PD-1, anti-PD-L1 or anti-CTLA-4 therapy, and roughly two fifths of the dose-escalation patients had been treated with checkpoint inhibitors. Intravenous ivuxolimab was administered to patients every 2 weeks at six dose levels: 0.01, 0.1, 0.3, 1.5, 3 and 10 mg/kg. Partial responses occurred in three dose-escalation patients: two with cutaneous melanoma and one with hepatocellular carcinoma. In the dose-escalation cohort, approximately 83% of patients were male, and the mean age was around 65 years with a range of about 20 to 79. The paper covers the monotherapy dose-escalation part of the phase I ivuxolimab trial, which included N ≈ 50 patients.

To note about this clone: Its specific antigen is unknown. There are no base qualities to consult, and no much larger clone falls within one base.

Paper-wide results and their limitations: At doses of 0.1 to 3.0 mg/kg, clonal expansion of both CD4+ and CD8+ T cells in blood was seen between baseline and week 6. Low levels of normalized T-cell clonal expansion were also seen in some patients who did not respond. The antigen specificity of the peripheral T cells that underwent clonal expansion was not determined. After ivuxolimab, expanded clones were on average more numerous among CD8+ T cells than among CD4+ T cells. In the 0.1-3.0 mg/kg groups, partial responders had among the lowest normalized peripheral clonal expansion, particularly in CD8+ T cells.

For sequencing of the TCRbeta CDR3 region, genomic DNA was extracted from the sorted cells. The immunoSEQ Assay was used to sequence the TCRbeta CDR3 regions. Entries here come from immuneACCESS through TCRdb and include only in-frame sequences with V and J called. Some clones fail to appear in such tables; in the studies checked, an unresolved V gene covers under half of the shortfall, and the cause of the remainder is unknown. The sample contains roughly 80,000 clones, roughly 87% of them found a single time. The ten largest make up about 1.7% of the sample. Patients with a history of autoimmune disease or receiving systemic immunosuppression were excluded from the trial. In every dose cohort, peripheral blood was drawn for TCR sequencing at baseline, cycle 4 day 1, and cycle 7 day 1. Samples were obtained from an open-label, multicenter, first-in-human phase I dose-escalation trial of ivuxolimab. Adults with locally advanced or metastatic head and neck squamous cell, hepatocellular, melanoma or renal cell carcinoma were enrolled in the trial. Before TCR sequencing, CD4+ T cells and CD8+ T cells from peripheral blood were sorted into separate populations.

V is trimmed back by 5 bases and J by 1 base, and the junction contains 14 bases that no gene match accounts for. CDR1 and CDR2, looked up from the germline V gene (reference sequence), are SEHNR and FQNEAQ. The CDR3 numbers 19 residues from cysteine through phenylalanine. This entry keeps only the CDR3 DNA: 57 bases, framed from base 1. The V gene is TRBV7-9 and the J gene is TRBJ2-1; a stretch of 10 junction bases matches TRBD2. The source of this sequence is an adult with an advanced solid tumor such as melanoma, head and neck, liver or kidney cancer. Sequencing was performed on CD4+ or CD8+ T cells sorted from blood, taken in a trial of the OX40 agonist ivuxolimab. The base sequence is TGTGCCAGCAGCCCCTCTATCCGTACTAGCGGGATTTCCTACAATGAGCAGTTCTTC. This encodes CASSPSIRTSGISYNEQFF.